This T cell receptor beta chain was obtained from a study of shared clonotypes between healthy human individuals. The repertoire was sequenced with immunoSEQ multiplex PCR; TCRdb's copy has only in-frame clones and lacks some. The data hold 600,000 to 750,000 clones, with 90% observed a single time. This CDR3 has 13 amino acids. V lost 4 bases to trimming and J lost 1 base, with 4 bases between them. In germline, CDR1 is MDHEN, CDR2 SYDVKM. The V and J genes are TRBV28 and TRBJ2-2, with D unresolved. The source material was memory CD8+ T cells from PBMCs. As for subset: CD45RO+ cells pooled with CCR7-negative TemRA cells. The sequence derives from a man aged 18 to 29 in good health. Some clones in this sample may be carry-over from other donors' samples. CDR3 sequence (DNA): TGTGCCAGCAGTTACAGGAACACCGGGGAGCTGTTTTTT. Translation gives CASSYRNTGELFF.